These T cell receptor beta chains were read from a single sample in a study of blood T cell repertoires in COVID-19. Method: immunoSEQ multiplex PCR; TCRdb's copy keeps in-frame clones and lacks some. The top ten hold about 39% of the sample, which has more than 50,000 clones, 77% seen once. The sample was peripheral blood. All receptors derive from a man between 65 and 85 years old with active or convalescent COVID-19. Each CDR3 is given with its conserved first and last residue. D genes are given only for firm matches. Not every row has a clone size; where given, it reads once, few, many or a size class.

abundance,d_gene,v_gene,j_gene,CDR3nt,CDR3aa
-,TRBD1,TRBV9,TRBJ1-2,TGTGCCAGCAGCGTAGAAGGGGGCTCAGACTATGGCTACACCTTC,CASSVEGGSDYGYTF
once,TRBD1,TRBV19,TRBJ2-7,TGTGCCAGTAGTCCTCGGACAGGGGCCAGCTACGAGCAGTACTTC,CASSPRTGASYEQYF
-,-,TRBV5-1,TRBJ2-5,TGCGCCAGCAGCTTGACGGGTTCAGAAGAGACCCAGTACTTC,CASSLTGSEETQYF
few,-,TRBV30,TRBJ1-4,TGTGCCTGGAACAGGGATTCTGAAAAACTGTTTTTT,CAWNRDSEKLFF
-,-,TRBV21-1,TRBJ2-5,TGTGCCAGGGGGAGGGGAGAGACCCAGTACTTC,CARGRGETQYF
-,TRBD2,TRBV7-6,TRBJ2-2,TGTGCCAGCAGCCCCCAGACTAGCGGGCGGCGGTACACCGGGGAGCTGTTTTTT,CASSPQTSGRRYTGELFF
-,TRBD2,TRBV7-3,TRBJ2-2,TGTGCCAGCAGCTTAGCGGGGGAGGCCACCGGGGAGCTGTTTTTT,CASSLAGEATGELFF
-,-,TRBV6-5,TRBJ1-1,TGTGCCAGCAGTTTTCTGAGTCGGGGAACGCCTGAAGCTTTCTTT,CASSFLSRGTPEAFF
-,TRBD1,TRBV6-6,TRBJ2-1,TGTGCCAGCAGCGCCAGCCGGGACAGGGAATACAATGAGCAGTTCTTC,CASSASRDREYNEQFF
few,-,TRBV5-6,TRBJ1-6,TGTGCCAGCAGCCGAGCAGGGGAGGGATCACCCCTCCACTTT,CASSRAGEGSPLHF
-,TRBD1,TRBV20-1,TRBJ1-4,TGCAGTGCTAGTCAGGGGGCAGACGAAAAACTGTTTTTT,CSASQGADEKLFF
-,-,TRBV30,TRBJ1-2,TGTGCCTGGAGCCCATCAGGGAACTATGGCTACACCTTC,CAWSPSGNYGYTF
-,TRBD1,TRBV29-1,TRBJ2-7,TGCAGCGTTTGGGACAGCTCCTACGAGCAGTACTTC,CSVWDSSYEQYF
-,TRBD2,TRBV30,TRBJ2-6,TGTGCCGGGGCGGGAGCTGGGGCCAACGTCCTGACTTTC,CAGAGAGANVLTF
-,-,TRBV10-3,TRBJ1-1,TGTGCCATCAGTGGAGATTCAGGGATGAACACTGAAGCTTTCTTT,CAISGDSGMNTEAFF
few,-,TRBV12-3/TRBV12-4,TRBJ1-2,TGTGCCAGCAGTTTGTCCAGCTATGGCTACACCTTC,CASSLSSYGYTF
-,-,TRBV19,TRBJ1-5,TGTGCCAGTAGTATATTCCGGCAGGCAAGCAATCAGCCCCAGCATTTT,CASSIFRQASNQPQHF
-,-,TRBV30,TRBJ1-1,TGTGCCTGGAGTGTCTGGTTGGCAGCTGAAGCTTTCTTT,CAWSVWLAAEAFF
-,TRBD1,TRBV2,TRBJ1-1,TGTGCCAGCAGTGGACAGGGGGGGACTGAAGCTTTCTTT,CASSGQGGTEAFF
-,-,TRBV6-5,TRBJ1-4,TGTGCCAGCAGTTACTTGGACAGCCGTGTAGGAAAACTGTTTTTT,CASSYLDSRVGKLFF
-,-,TRBV2,TRBJ1-4,TGTGCCAGCAGCGGAAGAGGGTTCACTAATGAAAAACTGTTTTTT,CASSGRGFTNEKLFF
-,-,TRBV11-3,TRBJ1-1,TGTGCCAGCAGCTCAGGGTTATACACTGAAGCTTTCTTT,CASSSGLYTEAFF
-,-,TRBV7-9,TRBJ2-2,TGTGCCAGCAGCACTGAGGGCGGGGAGCTGTTTTTT,CASSTEGGELFF
-,TRBD2,TRBV5-1,TRBJ2-2,TGCGCCAGCAGCTCGGGACTAGCGGGGAACACCGGGGAGCTGTTTTTT,CASSSGLAGNTGELFF
-,TRBD2,TRBV6-2/TRBV6-3,TRBJ2-1,TGTGCCAGCAGTTACTCGGGCGGGAGCGGGGGCCACAATGAGCAGTTCTTC,CASSYSGGSGGHNEQFF
few,-,TRBV11-2,TRBJ2-2,TGTGCCAGCAGCTTAGATGCGGGAATCCCCGGGGAGCTGTTTTTT,CASSLDAGIPGELFF
-,TRBD2,TRBV18,TRBJ2-1,TGTGCCAGCTCACCATCCACGCGGGGGTACAATGAGCAGTTCTTC,CASSPSTRGYNEQFF
-,TRBD2,TRBV7-8,TRBJ2-1,TGTGCCAGCAGCTTACTATCTAGCGGGACCAACAATGAGCAGTTCTTC,CASSLLSSGTNNEQFF
-,-,TRBV6-2/TRBV6-3,TRBJ2-1,TGTGCCAGCAGTTACGGGGCCAATTGGGCCCGAGGTGAGCAGTTCTTC,CASSYGANWARGEQFF
-,TRBD1,TRBV11-3,TRBJ1-1,TGTGCCAGCAGCCAAGGACAGGGGTGGAACACTGAAGCTTTCTTT,CASSQGQGWNTEAFF
-,-,TRBV6-1,TRBJ2-3,TGTGCCAGCAGTGAAGCGGGAGGTTGGGATACGCAGTATTTT,CASSEAGGWDTQYF
-,TRBD2,TRBV18,TRBJ2-2,TGTGCCAGCTCGGGACTAGCGGGGGGCCTGAACACCGGGGAGCTGTTTTTT,CASSGLAGGLNTGELFF
-,-,TRBV19,TRBJ2-3,TGTGCCAGTACCCCCGGTGGGGCAGGGGCGGCAAATACGCAGTATTTT,CASTPGGAGAANTQYF
few,-,TRBV24-1,TRBJ2-3,TGTGCCACCAGTGTTCCTAGCACAGATACGCAGTATTTT,CATSVPSTDTQYF
-,TRBD2,TRBV7-3,TRBJ2-5,TGTGCCAGCTCGACGGGGGGGCTAAGGTTGGAGACCCAGTACTTC,CASSTGGLRLETQYF
-,-,TRBV10-3,TRBJ1-5,TGTGCCATCAGTGAGGTCCAGGGTGAAAATCAGCCCCAGCATTTT,CAISEVQGENQPQHF
-,TRBD1,TRBV30,TRBJ2-2,TGTGCCCGCAAGGGTAGACAGGGTGGCACCGGGGAGCTGTTTTTT,CARKGRQGGTGELFF
-,TRBD1,TRBV6-2/TRBV6-3,TRBJ2-1,TGTGCCAGCAGTTACCAGCGGGGACAGGGGGCGGACAATGAGCAGTTCTTC,CASSYQRGQGADNEQFF
-,-,TRBV9,TRBJ2-5,TGTGCCAGCAGCGCCCAGAATGAGGAAGAGACCCAGTACTTC,CASSAQNEEETQYF
-,TRBD1,TRBV7-2,TRBJ1-5,TGTGCCAGCACGGACAGGGGACTAAGGCAGCCCCAGCATTTT,CASTDRGLRQPQHF
-,-,TRBV27,TRBJ2-6,TGTGCCAGCAGTTTCCTCTTGGAGGGTGGGGCCAACGTCCTGACTTTC,CASSFLLEGGANVLTF
-,-,TRBV5-1,TRBJ2-7,TGCGCCAGCAGCTTGTTACAGGGTTCATCCTACGAGCAGTACTTC,CASSLLQGSSYEQYF
-,-,TRBV5-1,TRBJ2-2,TGCGCCAGCAGCCCGCAACAGGGTACCGGGGAGCTGTTTTTT,CASSPQQGTGELFF
-,TRBD1,TRBV5-4,TRBJ1-2,TGTGCCAGCACCCTGGACAGGAACTATGGCTACACCTTC,CASTLDRNYGYTF